This entry lists 7 T cell receptor beta chains sequenced from one sample in a study of T cells of healthy individuals. TCRdb reanalysed the 5' RACE reads using MiXCR and keeps one entry per CDR3 protein. The data hold around 63,000 distinct CDR3 sequences, with around 15% observed a single time. All receptors derive from a human donor in good health.

In its sample, this clonotype was seen many times. The chain is built from TRBV19 and TRBJ2-7; 7 bases map to TRBD1. This CDR3 spans 12 amino acids. After removal of 8 bases from V and 4 bases from J, the junction contained 5 bases not matched to a gene. Germline CDR1 reads LNHDA; CDR2 reads SQIVND (reference sequence). CDR3 coding DNA: TGTGCCAGTTCGAACAGGGGTTACGAGCAGTACTTC. Its protein is CASSNRGYEQYF.

In this sample, this clonotype turned up a few times. The chain joins TRBV5-1 to TRBJ1-1, with 9 bases fitting TRBD1. V lost 5 bases, J lost 0 bases, and 5 bases stayed unmatched. The length of the CDR3 is 15 residues. Germline lookup yields CDR1 SGHRS and CDR2 YFSETQ. The DNA for the CDR3 is TGCGCCAGCAGTTGGGGGACAGGGATGAACACTGAAGCTTTCTTT. Its protein is CASSWGTGMNTEAFF.

This clonotype was counted at least ten times. The chain is built from TRBV29-1 and TRBJ1-6; D gene uncertain. The length of the CDR3 is 13 residues. The ends were cut back, 2 bases at V and 8 bases at J, with 10 bases in the middle. CDR1 SQVTM and CDR2 ANQGSEA come from the germline V gene. This CDR3 is CSVEPMGDSPLHF. CDR3 DNA sequence: TGCAGCGTTGAACCTATGGGAGATTCACCCCTCCACTTT.

This clonotype was counted a few times. The chain employs TRBV6-5 and TRBJ1-6; 8 bases are shared with TRBD1. Germline values: CDR1 MNHEY, CDR2 SVGAGI. The length of the CDR3 is 14 residues. Germline trimming cut 6 bases from V and 9 bases from J; bases unmatched to any gene: 7. The CDR3 region has the DNA TGTGCCAGCAGAGGACAGGGCTACCGTTCACCCCTCCACTTT. This translates into CASRGQGYRSPLHF.

This clonotype was observed many times. J is TRBJ2-7 and V is TRBV5-1, with D unclear. The CDR3 runs 14 residues. V shed 5 bases and J shed 4 bases, with 16 bases lying between them. The germline V gene encodes CDR1 SGHRS and CDR2 YFSETQ. The chain's CDR3 is CASRDERPPYEQYF. The CDR3 DNA reads TGCGCCAGCAGGGATGAAAGACCGCCTTACGAGCAGTACTTC.

The chain joins TRBV19 to TRBJ2-7; D possibly uses TRBD1 or TRBD2 (5 bases each). V was cut by 4 bases and J by 6 bases, with 19 bases left in between. Germline assignment: CDR1 LNHDA and CDR2 SQIVND (reference sequence). This CDR3 has 15 amino acids. CDR3 sequence (DNA): TGTGCCAGTAGTACGACGGGACGGGGCCTTCTCGAGCAGTACTTC. Protein product: CASSTTGRGLLEQYF.

This clonotype was observed at least ten times. The chain carries TRBV6-6 and TRBJ2-5; possibly TRBD1 or TRBD2 for D (5 bases each). V was trimmed by 5 bases and J by 5 bases, leaving 18 bases between them. Germline V gene sequence: CDR1 MNHNY, CDR2 SVGAGI (reference sequence). The CDR3 contains 15 residues. CDR3 coding DNA: TGTGCCAGCAGTATAAACGGGGTAGCAGGGGAGACCCAGTACTTC. It yields the protein CASSINGVAGETQYF.